This T cell receptor (beta chain) emerged from a study of blood T cell repertoires in COVID-19. Study information: Researchers got acute and convalescent COVID-19 samples from the United States, Italy and Spain. The analysed material was cDNA or gDNA that came from T cells, B-cell-depleted T cells, or PBMCs.

Original processing methods: Amplification of reference gene primers provided the estimated nucleated cell counts. Repertoires were generated with immunoSEQ multiplex PCR, while TCRdb's copy carries only in-frame clones and drops some. V, J and clone size are taken as reported in that table, and D and trimming were inferred from the DNA itself. This sample yields approximately 89,000 clones, of which 80% are seen a single time; 19% belongs to the top ten. The CDR3 consists of 14 residues. After removal of 5 bases from V and 1 base from J, the junction contained 2 bases not matched to a gene. The germline gives CDR1 KGHDR, CDR2 SFDVKD.

This sequence was found in a woman older than 75 with acute or convalescent COVID-19. The J gene is TRBJ2-3, the V gene TRBV24-1; 7 nucleotides align to TRBD1. Source material: peripheral blood. CDR3 DNA: TGTGCCACCAGTGGCGACAGGGGCACAGATACGCAGTATTTT. Protein product: CATSGDRGTDTQYF.